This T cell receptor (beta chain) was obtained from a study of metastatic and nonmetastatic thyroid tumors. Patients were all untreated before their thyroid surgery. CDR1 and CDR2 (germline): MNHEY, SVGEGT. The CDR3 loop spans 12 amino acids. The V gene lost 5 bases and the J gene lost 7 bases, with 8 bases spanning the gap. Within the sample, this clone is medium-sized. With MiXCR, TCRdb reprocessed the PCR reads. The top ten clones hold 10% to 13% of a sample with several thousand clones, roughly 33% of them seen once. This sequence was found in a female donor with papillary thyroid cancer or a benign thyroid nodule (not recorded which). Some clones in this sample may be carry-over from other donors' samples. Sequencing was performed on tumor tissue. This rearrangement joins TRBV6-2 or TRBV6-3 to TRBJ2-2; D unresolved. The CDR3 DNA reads TGTGCCAGCAGTCTCGGTGGCGGGGAGCTGTTTTTT. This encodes CASSLGGGELFF.